Shown below are 8 T cell receptor beta chains from a single sample sequenced in a study of blood T cell repertoires in COVID-19. Data came from immunoSEQ multiplex PCR; TCRdb stores just in-frame clones and leaves some out. The sample has just over 650,000 clones, 85% to 90% seen once; the top ten hold under 0.3%. What was sequenced was peripheral blood. These receptor sequences come from a woman younger than 30 with acute or convalescent COVID-19.

This clone came up once. This sequence joins TRBV24-1 and TRBJ1-5; D unresolved. Trimming took 3 bases from V and 0 from J, leaving 8 bases between them. The CDR3 extends over 15 amino acids. Germline CDR1 is KGHDR and CDR2 is SFDVKD. CDR3 DNA: TGTGCCACCAGTGATGGAGGGAATAGCAATCAGCCCCAGCATTTT. Protein product: CATSDGGNSNQPQHF.

The gene calls are TRBV4-3 and TRBJ1-4; tentative D call: TRBD1 (6 bases). Per the germline V gene, CDR1 is LGHNA and CDR2 is YSLEER. V gave up 1 base and J gave up 8 bases, with 11 bases separating them. This CDR3 spans 14 amino acids. CDR3 protein: CASSQGGRDEKLFF. The CDR3, as DNA: TGCGCCAGCAGCCAAGGGGGGCGAGACGAAAAACTGTTTTTT.

The rearrangement uses TRBV15 and TRBJ1-1, with D possibly being TRBD1 (6 bases). CDR1 LNHNV and CDR2 YYDKDF come from the germline V gene (reference sequence). CDR3 length equals 15 residues. V was trimmed by 1 base and J by 9 bases, leaving 18 bases between them. This CDR3 reads CATSRAGTQGTKAFF. The CDR3 nucleotides read TGTGCCACCAGCAGAGCCGGGACCCAGGGGACCAAAGCTTTCTTT.

V is TRBV6-1 and J is TRBJ1-2, with 11 bases matching TRBD1. Looked up from germline, CDR1 is MNHNS and CDR2 is SASEGT. The CDR3 has 16 amino acids. With 4 bases clipped from V and 5 bases from J, the junction kept 9 bases outside the gene matches. The CDR3 DNA is TGTGCCAGCAGTGCAATGGGACAGGGGGGATCGTATGGCTACACCTTC. Translation gives CASSAMGQGGSYGYTF.

V usage is TRBV11-2 and J usage is TRBJ2-7; D remains ambiguous. CDR1 SGHAT and CDR2 FQNNGV come from the germline V gene. The CDR3 sequence is 12 residues long. The ends were cut back, 6 bases at V and 0 bases at J, with 6 bases in the middle. CDR3 bases: TGTGCCAGCAGGAAGCCCTCCTACGAGCAGTACTTC. As protein: CASRKPSYEQYF.

The chain has TRBV29-1 and TRBJ2-6, with D maybe TRBD2 (6 bases). In germline, CDR1 is SQVTM, CDR2 ANQGSEA. Trimming took off 0 bases at V and 4 bases at J, with 16 bases between the two ends. The CDR3 loop spans 17 amino acids. The CDR3 DNA is TGCAGCGTTGAAGAAGGCTGGAGGGTAACCGGGGCCAACGTCCTGACTTTC. This sequence encodes CSVEEGWRVTGANVLTF.

This chain connects TRBV2 to TRBJ1-1; D call uncertain. Trimming removed 7 bases from V and 4 bases from J, with 13 bases in between. This CDR3 region has 13 residues. CDR1 is SNHLY and CDR2 is FYNNEI in the germline V gene. CDR3 in amino acids: CASIQKRVTEAFF. The CDR3 DNA reads as TGTGCCAGCATCCAGAAACGGGTCACTGAAGCTTTCTTT. Full variable domain (missing parts from reference TRBV2 and TRBJ1-1): EPEVTQTPSHQVTQMGQEVILRCVPISNHLYFYWYRQILGQKVEFLVSFYNNEISEKSEIFDDQFSVERPDGSNFTLKIRSTKLEDSAMYFCASIQKRVTEAFFGQGTRLTVV.

The chain links TRBV27 to TRBJ2-4; 9 positions match TRBD2. V shed 4 bases, J shed 4 bases, and the junction held 8 bases outside the gene matches. The CDR3 has 16 amino acids. From germline, CDR1 is MNHEY and CDR2 SMNVEV (reference sequence). CDR3 sequence (DNA): TGTGCCAGCAGTTCCTCTGCGGGGGGGTTTAAAAACATTCAGTACTTC. Protein: CASSSSAGGFKNIQYF.